This T cell receptor (beta chain) derives from a study of TIL therapy for anti-PD-1-resistant metastatic lung cancer. Study-wide background: Tumors carried a median about 1.6 non-synonymous mutations per megabase.

Time point defined: pre-treatment sample, taken before nivolumab and TIL therapy. Stage 4 NSCLC adults joined between 2017 and January 2020. Study observations and caveats: This highly selected cohort may not generalize to typical lung cancer patients. TIL clonotype persistence in blood showed no apparent association with response.

The immunoSEQ assay was v3. The table came from immunoSEQ multiplex PCR; TCRdb's copy has only in-frame clones and leaves some out. The sample carries around 50,000 clones, less than 85% recorded once. CDR1 SEHNR and CDR2 FQNEAQ come from the germline V gene (reference sequence). J gave up 5 bases and V 5 bases, and 10 bases lay outside the gene matches. CDR3 length: 15 residues. As to this clone: The antigen is not known.

This chain uses TRBV7-9 with TRBJ2-7, with 9 bases identical to TRBD1. Sequenced here: blood, sampled at baseline. The sequence was collected from a person aged 30 to 80 with non-small cell lung cancer. The CDR3 DNA is TGTGCCAGCAGCGGGGCAGGGACAGGGTATCACGAGCAGTACTTC. It translates to CASSGAGTGYHEQYF.